The clone carrying this T cell receptor beta chain was counted at least ten times. Its antigen is not identified. The record originates from a study of T cells in Graves' hyperthyroidism and ophthalmopathy. Graves' hyperthyroidism showing no ophthalmopathy progression within 18 months was considered stable. The study, taken as a whole, reports: Blood samples included most of the expanded thyroid clonotypes exceeding 0.001.

The CDR3 spans 14 residues. Germline CDR1 and CDR2: MDHEN and SYDVKM. The ends lost 4 bases at V and 7 bases at J; junction bases unmatched: 6. Amplification yielded TCR beta CDR3 regions, with RNA transcripts as the source. TCR CDR3 regions were first amplified by RT-PCR with HTBI primers. TCRdb called the multiplex PCR reads again in MiXCR, with one record for every CDR3 protein. Seen here are approximately 640,000 distinct CDR3 sequences, roughly 17% observed once, and the top ten hold about 14%. The chain joins TRBV28 to TRBJ2-7, with 11 nucleotides matching TRBD1. Sequencing used blood. The TCR comes from a man over 45 with Graves' hyperthyroidism. CDR3 sequence (DNA): TGTGCCAGCAGTTCCGGACAGGGGGCACAAGAGCAGTACTTC. Amino acid sequence: CASSSGQGAQEQYF.